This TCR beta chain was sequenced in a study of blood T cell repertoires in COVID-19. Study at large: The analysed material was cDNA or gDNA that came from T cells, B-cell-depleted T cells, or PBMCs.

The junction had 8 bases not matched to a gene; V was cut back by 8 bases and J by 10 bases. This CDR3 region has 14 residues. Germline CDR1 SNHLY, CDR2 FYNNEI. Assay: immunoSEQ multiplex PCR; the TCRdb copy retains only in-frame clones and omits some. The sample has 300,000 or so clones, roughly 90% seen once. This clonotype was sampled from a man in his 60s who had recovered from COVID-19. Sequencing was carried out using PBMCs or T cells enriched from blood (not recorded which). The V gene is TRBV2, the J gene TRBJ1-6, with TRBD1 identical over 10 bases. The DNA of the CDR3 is TGTGCCAGCGGGCCGGGACAGGGGAGCTCACCCCTCCACTTT. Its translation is CASGPGQGSSPLHF.